This TCR beta chain was captured in a study of OX40 agonist ivuxolimab in advanced cancers. Autoimmune disease history or systemic immunosuppression disqualified patients. Sequenced by immunoSEQ multiplex PCR; TCRdb stores in-frame clones only, minus some. The sample has some 39,000 clones, approximately 91% seen once. Findings of the study overall: The mean number of expanded clones was higher in CD8+ T cells than in CD4+.

About this clone itself: Its antigen is not identified.

The sequencing used CD4+ or CD8+ T cells sorted from blood, collected in a trial of the OX40 agonist ivuxolimab. This sequence was found in an adult with an advanced solid tumor such as melanoma, head and neck, liver or kidney cancer.

The chain's CDR3 is CASSLALAGARNEQFF. CDR3 coding DNA: TGTGCCAGCAGCTTAGCCCTAGCGGGAGCGAGAAATGAGCAGTTCTTC. The chain recombines TRBV7-2 with TRBJ2-1, with 10 bases identical to TRBD2. Germline CDR1 is SGHTA and CDR2 is FQGNSA. The CDR3 extends over 16 amino acids. Trimming at V came to 0 bases and at J to 7 bases, leaving 6 bases not matched to a gene.